The 26 T cell receptor beta chains listed next were all sequenced from one sample in a study of cytomegalovirus exposure and HLA in healthy donors. Primers included in the PCR were 60 Vbeta and 13 Jbeta primers. Data came from immunoSEQ multiplex PCR; TCRdb stores just in-frame clones and leaves some out. Of 150,000 or so clones listed, 75% to 90% are singletons. The specimen was PBMCs. These receptors came from a man in his fifties in good health and CMV-seropositive.

This clone turned up a few times. This sequence joins TRBV27 and TRBJ1-1; D is unresolved. The CDR3 consists of 14 residues. CDR1 and CDR2 from the germline V gene are MNHEY and SMNVEV (reference sequence). V lost 2 bases and J 0 bases, leaving 7 bases between the germline ends. This CDR3 reads CASSLAMLNTEAFF. The CDR3 nucleotides are TGTGCCAGCAGTTTAGCGATGTTGAACACTGAAGCTTTCTTT.

Notes on this clone: Other DNA sequences in this specimen translate into the identical CDR3. The rearrangement uses TRBV21-1 and TRBJ2-7; TRBD2, the table's D call, was not compared with the DNA. TRBV21-1 is a pseudogene. CDR3 length: 16 amino acids. The CDR3 DNA follows: TGTGCCAGCAGCACATCCTTGCGCGGGAGAGTCTACGAGCAGTACTTC. This encodes CASSTSLRGRVYEQYF.

The chain has TRBV7-2 and TRBJ1-4; D call uncertain. Per germline, CDR1 SGHTA and CDR2 FQGNSA. Between the trimmed V and J ends, which lost 1 base and 4 bases, there was a span of 13 bases. This CDR3 spans 16 amino acids. CDR3 residues: CASSLGRRQFNEKLFF. CDR3 nucleotide sequence: TGTGCCAGCAGCTTAGGTCGGCGGCAATTTAATGAAAAACTGTTTTTT.

The rearrangement uses TRBV7-3 and TRBJ1-5; 8 nucleotides align to TRBD1. The CDR3 loop spans 14 amino acids. Trimming removed 5 bases from V and 7 bases from J; junction bases left unmatched: 7. CDR1 and CDR2 from the germline V gene are SGHTA and FQGTGA. The CDR3 here is CASSRTGTQQPQHF. The CDR3, as DNA: TGTGCCAGCAGCAGGACAGGGACCCAACAGCCCCAGCATTTT.

V gene TRBV10-2 combines with J gene TRBJ2-2; D is possibly TRBD1 (5 bases). There are 18 residues in the CDR3. V gave up 7 bases and J gave up 3 bases, with 24 bases separating them. Per the germline V gene, CDR1 is WSHSY and CDR2 is SAAADI. CDR3 sequence: CASKEDGHTTHYTGELFF. CDR3 sequence (DNA): TGCGCCAGCAAAGAAGATGGACACACGACCCACTACACCGGGGAGCTGTTTTTT.

The V and J genes are TRBV21-1 and TRBJ2-1; TRBD2, the table's D call, was not compared with the DNA. TRBV21-1 is tagged as a pseudogene. This CDR3 contains 17 residues. The CDR3 reads CASSNRPGGRFYNEQFF. Written as DNA, the CDR3 is TGTGCCAGCAGCAACAGACCGGGAGGAAGGTTTTACAATGAGCAGTTCTTC.

This clone was seen a handful of times. The chain carries TRBV6-5 and TRBJ2-3; 7 positions agree with TRBD2. Germline CDR1 and CDR2: MNHEY and SVGAGI. Losses at the gene ends were 2 bases for V and 0 bases for J; bases not matched to a gene: 5. The CDR3 runs 16 residues. The CDR3 DNA sequence: TGTGCCAGCAGTTACAGGGGCGGGGGAAGCACAGATACGCAGTATTTT. The encoded protein is CASSYRGGGSTDTQYF.

CDR3 sequence: CASSVAGGDTYEQYF. In DNA, the CDR3 is TGTGCCAGCAGCGTAGCAGGGGGAGATACCTACGAGCAGTACTTC. This sequence joins TRBV9 and TRBJ2-7; 7 bases agree with TRBD1. With V trimmed by 0 bases and J by 2 bases, 5 bases remained unmatched. CDR1 and CDR2 from the germline V gene are SGDLS and YYNGEE. The CDR3 runs 15 residues.

The chain is built from TRBV11-1 and TRBJ2-1; D is possibly TRBD2 (5 bases). The CDR3 contains 15 residues. The V gene's germline CDR1 is SGHAT and CDR2 FQDESV (reference sequence). Trimming shortened V by 1 base and J by 5 bases, and 12 bases separated the two germline ends. Here the CDR3 reads CASSLGTGINNEQFF. The CDR3 DNA reads as TGTGCCAGCAGCTTAGGGACTGGAATAAACAATGAGCAGTTCTTC.

The rearrangement joins TRBV20-1 to TRBJ2-7, with 11 bases that match TRBD1. The germline V gene has CDR1 DFQATT and CDR2 SNEGSKA (reference sequence). This CDR3 has 10 amino acids. The ends lost 5 bases at V and 11 bases at J; junction bases unmatched: 2. CDR3 sequence reads: CSAGGQGEYF. CDR3 bases: TGCAGTGCTGGGGGACAGGGGGAGTACTTC.

The chain is built from TRBV28 and TRBJ1-2, with D unresolved. From germline, CDR1 is MDHEN and CDR2 SYDVKM. V lost 3 bases, J lost 6 bases, and 11 bases lay in between. The CDR3 extends over 13 amino acids. This CDR3 is CASSFSGSHGYTF. The CDR3 coding sequence is TGTGCCAGCAGTTTCTCAGGCTCCCATGGCTACACCTTC.

V is TRBV19 and J is TRBJ1-4; the D is unclear. The CDR3 is made up of 15 amino acids. Trimming removed 4 bases at V and 5 bases at J, with 14 bases between. CDR1 LNHDA and CDR2 SQIVND come from the germline V gene (reference sequence). CDR3 amino acids: CASSTGLRRNEKLFF. The CDR3 nucleotides read TGTGCCAGTAGTACCGGACTGCGAAGAAATGAAAAACTGTTTTTT.

The J gene is TRBJ2-3, the V gene TRBV29-1; 8 positions match TRBD2. Germline V gene lookup returns CDR1 SQVTM and CDR2 ANQGSEA. CDR3 size: 13 residues. The V segment lost 8 bases and the J segment 3 bases; nucleotides outside the gene matches: 7. In DNA form, the CDR3 reads TGCAGCATCCGGACTAGCCCTACAGATACGCAGTATTTT. It translates to CSIRTSPTDTQYF.

The genes are TRBV6-5 and TRBJ1-6, with TRBD1 identical over 7 bases. Trimming cost V 5 bases and J 7 bases; bases outside gene matches: 2. The germline CDR1 and CDR2 sequences are MNHEY and SVGAGI. The length of the CDR3 is 13 residues. Here the CDR3 reads CASSGTENSPLHF. The CDR3 nucleotides read TGTGCCAGCAGTGGGACAGAGAATTCACCCCTCCACTTT.

The rearrangement joins TRBV4-3 to TRBJ2-1; TRBD1 aligns across 7 bases. Germline V gives CDR1 LGHNA, CDR2 YSLEER. CDR3 length: 15 residues. Trimming at V came to 1 base and at J to 6 bases, leaving 6 bases not matched to a gene. This CDR3 is CASSQARQGTNEQFF. The CDR3 DNA follows: TGCGCCAGCAGCCAAGCCAGACAGGGTACCAATGAGCAGTTCTTC.

V usage is TRBV5-1 and J usage is TRBJ1-3; possible D gene TRBD1, 6 bases. The CDR3 consists of 16 residues. Per germline, CDR1 SGHRS and CDR2 YFSETQ. V gave up 1 base and J gave up 2 bases, with 13 bases separating them. The CDR3 region has the DNA TGCGCCAGCAGCTTGCAGGGGATAGTAGCTGGAAACACCATATATTTT. It encodes CASSLQGIVAGNTIYF.

V and J are TRBV5-1 and TRBJ1-6, with unresolved D. The CDR3 has 15 residues. Germline assignment: CDR1 SGHRS and CDR2 YFSETQ. V was pared by 2 bases and J by 1 base, with 7 bases between. DNA for the CDR3: TGCGCCAGCAGCTTAGAGGGTTCCTATAATTCACCCCTCCACTTT. This codes for CASSLEGSYNSPLHF. The full variable domain, rest sourced from reference TRBV5-1 and TRBJ1-6, is KAGVTQTPRYLIKTRGQQVTLSCSPISGHRSVSWYQQTPGQGLQFLFEYFSETQRNKGNFPGRFSGRQFSNSRSEMNVSTLELGDSALYLCASSLEGSYNSPLHFGNGTRLTVT.

The table lists this clone with a count of one. V is TRBV19 and J is TRBJ1-1; perhaps TRBD1 as D (5 bases). Trimming cost V 3 bases and J 4 bases, with 9 bases left between them. In germline, CDR1 is LNHDA, CDR2 SQIVND (reference sequence). The CDR3 extends over 13 amino acids. CDR3 DNA: TGTGCCAGTAGTATTAGTAGGGGCACTGAAGCTTTCTTT. Protein product: CASSISRGTEAFF.

The J gene is TRBJ1-1, the V gene TRBV7-3; D is unresolved. V was shortened by 1 base and J by 5 bases, with 11 bases between the two germline ends. CDR1 and CDR2 from the germline V gene are SGHTA and FQGTGA. The CDR3 is 14 residues long. CDR3 in amino acids: CASSLMGAGTEAFF. The DNA of the CDR3 is TGTGCCAGCAGCTTAATGGGTGCCGGGACTGAAGCTTTCTTT.

This chain links TRBV5-6 with TRBJ1-5, with TRBD1 as a possible D gene (6 bases). Looked up from germline, CDR1 is SGHDT and CDR2 is YYEEEE. Trimming left V 0 bases short and J 5 bases short, with 15 bases between. The CDR3 contains 16 residues. This CDR3 is CASSLGGRGGDQPQHF. CDR3 sequence (DNA): TGTGCCAGCAGCTTGGGGGGAAGGGGGGGTGATCAGCCCCAGCATTTT.

The rearrangement uses TRBV6-5 and TRBJ1-2; no clear D. The germline V gene encodes CDR1 MNHEY and CDR2 SVGAGI. The germline V and J ends were trimmed by 5 bases and 8 bases, with 12 bases remaining between them. This CDR3 contains 12 residues. The chain's CDR3 is CASSPTGWGYTF. CDR3 nucleotides: TGTGCCAGCAGTCCGACGGGTTGGGGCTACACCTTC.

To note about this clone: This same CDR3 is encoded by further DNA sequences in the sample. The rearrangement uses TRBV6-5 and TRBJ1-5; 9 nucleotides line up with TRBD1. CDR1 and CDR2 (germline): MNHEY, SVGAGI. CDR3 length: 14 residues. The J segment lost 2 bases and the V segment lost 5 bases, leaving 1 base of the junction unmatched. The CDR3 nucleotides read TGTGCCAGCAGTAGGACAGGGGGCAATCAGCCCCAGCATTTT. Translation: CASSRTGGNQPQHF.

The gene calls are TRBV15 and TRBJ2-7; tentatively, D is TRBD2 (7 bases). The length of the CDR3 is 16 residues. The ends were cut back, 0 bases at V and 2 bases at J, with 14 bases in the middle. The germline V gene encodes CDR1 LNHNV and CDR2 YYDKDF (reference sequence). For the CDR3, the DNA is TGTGCCACCAGCAGAGAAAAGGCGGGGGCTGCCTACGAGCAGTACTTC. Its translation is CATSREKAGAAYEQYF.

This clone occurred once. The chain combines TRBV4-2 with TRBJ1-4, with a possible D match to TRBD1 (5 bases). CDR1 is LGHNA, CDR2 YNFKEQ, per germline. CDR3 length equals 14 residues. Trimming stripped 1 base from V and 6 bases from J, with 9 bases between. The CDR3: CASSQVGADEKLFF. Written as DNA, the CDR3 is TGTGCCAGCAGCCAAGTTGGGGCGGATGAAAAACTGTTTTTT.

The rearrangement joins TRBV7-9 to TRBJ2-3; 8 bases line up with TRBD2. V shed 7 bases, J shed 4 bases, and the junction held 10 bases outside the gene matches. Germline V gene lookup returns CDR1 SEHNR and CDR2 FQNEAQ (reference sequence). CDR3 length equals 15 residues. DNA of the CDR3: TGTGCCAGCACCACCGGGGGGGTCCGGGCAGATACGCAGTATTTT. The encoded protein is CASTTGGVRADTQYF.

In this sample, this clone turned up a few times. The rearrangement joins TRBV6-5 to TRBJ2-3; 8 bases are a match to TRBD2. The CDR3 runs to 16 residues. Germline trimming cut 0 bases from V and 5 bases from J; bases unmatched to any gene: 7. Germline loops: CDR1 MNHEY, CDR2 SVGAGI. In DNA form, the CDR3 reads TGTGCCAGCAGTTACTCTGCCGGGGGGGGGAGAGATACGCAGTATTTT. Translation gives CASSYSAGGGRDTQYF.